The clone carrying this TCR beta chain appeared a few times. Its cognate antigen is unknown. Barcoded TCR alpha and TCR beta cDNA libraries with UMIs came from 5'RACE using constant-segment primers. TCRdb redid the calling of the 5' RACE reads with MiXCR, one entry per CDR3 protein. The data contain just under 150,000 distinct CDR3 sequences, 6% to 7% of them seen just once; the ten biggest clones take up about 2.1%. The data belong to a study of T-cell memory formation after mild COVID-19. Study results and caveats: Day 15 to 85 contracting clones showed balanced CD4/CD8; day 15 to 37 expanders favored CD4+. Nothing confirmed that second-wave clones peaking on day 37 were specific for SARS-CoV-2.

Germline-derived CDR1 and CDR2 are MGHRA and YSYEKL. This CDR3 has 17 residues. The ends were cut back, 0 bases at V and 2 bases at J, with 15 bases in the middle. The V call is TRBV4-1, the J call TRBJ2-3, with TRBD2 as a possible D gene (6 bases). The TCR originated in an adult woman who had mild COVID-19 (a few samples of this study predate the infection). Cell type and time point are not known. The sequenced sample consisted of PBMCs or a T cell subset sorted from them (not recorded which). The CDR3 loop is CASSQEEGLLPTDTQYF. CDR3 nucleotides: TGCGCCAGCAGCCAAGAGGAGGGATTACTACCCACAGATACGCAGTATTTT.